Listed below are T cell receptor beta chains from one sample, sequenced in a study of post-analysis software for immune sequencing data. Via MiXCR, TCRdb re-called the PCR reads, giving one row per CDR3 protein. The sample has about 540,000 distinct CDR3 sequences; approximately 31% are singletons. The specimen was blood. These receptors were obtained from a girl under 18 with multiple sclerosis. Both conserved end residues are part of each CDR3. The D gene is left open where the match is weak. Not all rows give a size; the values are once, few, many and, for expanded clones, a class.

d_call j_call v_call clone_size cdr3_aa cdr3_nt
- TRBJ2-6 TRBV13 - CASSPGLPGANVLTF TGTGCCAGCAGCCCCGGGCTCCCTGGGGCCAACGTCCTGACTTTC
TRBD1 TRBJ1-1 TRBV11-2 few CASTRGQRSNTEAFF TGTGCCAGCACCCGGGGACAGCGCAGTAACACTGAAGCTTTCTTT
TRBD2 TRBJ2-1 TRBV20-1 few CSARGVAGLAGEQFF TGCAGTGCTAGAGGGGTAGCGGGGTTAGCCGGTGAGCAGTTCTTC
TRBD2 TRBJ2-7 TRBV7-9 few CASSPGTSLGAYEQYF TGTGCCAGCAGCCCGGGGACTAGCTTAGGCGCCTACGAGCAGTACTTC
- TRBJ2-7 TRBV4-2 - CASSQDQADEQYF TGTGCCAGCAGCCAAGATCAGGCGGACGAGCAGTACTTC
- TRBJ2-7 TRBV20-1 few CSARTYSSYEQYF TGCAGTGCTAGGACTTACAGCTCCTACGAGCAGTACTTC
TRBD1 TRBJ2-3 TRBV5-1 - CASSQRQGTDTQYF TGCGCCAGCAGCCAGCGACAGGGTACAGATACGCAGTATTTT
- TRBJ1-2 TRBV7-9 few CASSPPWGATDGYTF TGTGCCAGCAGCCCCCCTTGGGGGGCTACGGATGGCTACACCTTC
TRBD2 TRBJ2-3 TRBV4-1 - CASSQVPSGGRTDTQYF TGCGCCAGCAGCCAAGTACCTAGCGGGGGGCGCACAGATACGCAGTATTTT
- TRBJ1-2 TRBV4-1 - CASSQDAAGDGYTF TGCGCCAGCAGCCAAGATGCGGCAGGGGATGGCTACACCTTC
- TRBJ2-5 TRBV6-1 few CASRRLGSEETQYF TGTGCCAGCAGGCGACTTGGAAGTGAGGAGACCCAGTACTTC
- TRBJ1-2 TRBV10-3 few CAISEGPDALGYTF TGTGCCATCAGTGAAGGGCCGGACGCGCTGGGCTACACCTTC
- TRBJ1-2 TRBV20-1 - CSAPIDGDHYGYTF TGCAGTGCCCCGATTGACGGAGACCACTATGGCTACACCTTC
- TRBJ1-1 TRBV5-1 - CASRSHPEAAFF TGCGCCAGCAGGAGCCATCCCGAAGCGGCTTTCTTT
- TRBJ2-4 TRBV20-1 - CSASSGTQIQYF TGCAGTGCTAGTTCCGGGACTCAGATTCAGTACTTC
- TRBJ2-2 TRBV7-7 - CASSQYRPGAANTGELFF TGTGCTAGCAGCCAATACCGTCCGGGCGCCGCGAACACCGGGGAGCTGTTTTTT
- TRBJ2-7 TRBV10-3 - CAIQSGFKEEQYF TGCGCCATTCAATCGGGGTTCAAAGAGGAGCAGTACTTC
TRBD2 TRBJ2-3 TRBV12-3/TRBV12-4 - CASSLRVLSGGRTDTQYF TGTGCCAGCAGTTTACGGGTGCTTAGCGGGGGCCGCACAGATACGCAGTATTTT
- TRBJ1-5 TRBV11-2 - CASSLYIDQPQHF TGTGCCAGCAGCTTATATATAGATCAGCCCCAGCATTTT
TRBD2 TRBJ2-1 TRBV20-1 few CSARVRPQASGDNEQFF TGCAGTGCTAGAGTTCGACCCCAAGCTAGCGGAGACAATGAGCAGTTCTTC
TRBD1 TRBJ2-1 TRBV11-1 - CASSADRVGEQFF TGTGCCAGCAGCGCGGACAGGGTAGGTGAGCAGTTCTTC
TRBD2 TRBJ2-3 TRBV28 few CASSSGSGGRENTQYF TGTGCCAGCAGTTCCGGGTCGGGGGGGAGGGAAAATACGCAGTATTTT
- TRBJ2-3 TRBV12-3/TRBV12-4 - CATLPGGGNTDTQYF TGTGCCACCCTTCCAGGTGGGGGGAACACAGATACGCAGTATTTT
TRBD2 TRBJ2-5 TRBV4-2 few CASSQMTSGAEETQYF TGTGCCAGCAGCCAAATGACTAGCGGGGCTGAAGAGACCCAGTACTTC
TRBD2 TRBJ2-5 TRBV20-1 few CSADPGLTEETQYF TGCAGTGCGGATCCGGGACTAACAGAAGAGACCCAGTACTTC
TRBD1 TRBJ2-7 TRBV20-1 - CSARYGTGGAYEQYF TGCAGTGCTAGATACGGGACAGGAGGTGCTTACGAGCAGTACTTC
TRBD1 TRBJ1-1 TRBV6-6 few CASSSGQLTMNTEAFF TGTGCCAGCAGTTCGGGACAGCTGACCATGAACACTGAAGCTTTCTTT
- TRBJ2-1 TRBV5-1 few CASSPLGTVAGSSYNEQFF TGCGCCAGCAGCCCTCTAGGGACCGTGGCCGGGAGCTCCTACAATGAGCAGTTCTTC
- TRBJ2-3 TRBV28 - CASSLSRVADTQYF TGTGCCAGCAGTCTTTCGAGGGTCGCAGATACGCAGTATTTT
TRBD1 TRBJ2-7 TRBV15 few CATSRGTGYEQYF TGTGCCACCAGCAGGGGGACAGGATACGAGCAGTACTTC
TRBD1 TRBJ2-7 TRBV20-1 - CSARRQGVLYEQYF TGCAGTGCTAGACGACAGGGTGTACTGTACGAGCAGTACTTC
- TRBJ1-2 TRBV20-1 - CSARNTGIYGYTF TGCAGTGCTAGGAACACAGGGATCTATGGCTACACCTTC
- TRBJ2-1 TRBV20-1 many CSHSGRGVGYNEQFF TGCAGCCACTCCGGACGAGGCGTTGGGTACAATGAGCAGTTCTTC
- TRBJ2-3 TRBV7-6 - CASSLGWGGRDTQYF TGTGCCAGCAGCCTCGGCTGGGGGGGCAGAGATACGCAGTATTTT
- TRBJ1-5 TRBV7-2 many CASSPSGGNQPQHF TGTGCCAGCAGCCCTAGTGGGGGAAATCAGCCCCAGCATTTT
TRBD1 TRBJ1-1 TRBV29-1 - CSGVPGQGNTEAFF TGCAGCGGAGTGCCGGGACAGGGGAACACTGAAGCTTTCTTT
- TRBJ2-3 TRBV24-1 - CATRYQDTQYF TGTGCCACCCGGTACCAGGATACGCAGTATTTT
- TRBJ2-6 TRBV2 few CASSARSGANVLTF TGTGCCAGCAGTGCCAGGTCTGGGGCCAACGTCCTGACTTTC
TRBD1 TRBJ1-2 TRBV12-3/TRBV12-4 - CASTRTGGWLGGYTF TGTGCCAGCACCCGGACAGGGGGCTGGTTAGGGGGCTACACCTTC
- TRBJ2-7 TRBV20-1 - CSAPKEPRDAPYEQYF TGCAGTGCTCCTAAAGAGCCCAGGGACGCGCCCTACGAGCAGTACTTC
- TRBJ2-5 TRBV6-5 - CASTTAGGPNNEQYF TGTGCCAGCACCACCGCGGGTGGACCGAACAATGAGCAGTACTTC
- TRBJ2-5 TRBV7-9 - CASSFQRSETQYF TGTGCCAGCAGCTTTCAGAGAAGCGAGACCCAGTACTTC
- TRBJ2-1 TRBV10-1 many CASSEDRSSYNEQFF TGCGCCAGCAGTGAGGACAGGAGCTCCTACAATGAGCAGTTCTTC
TRBD1 TRBJ1-6 TRBV20-1 few CSAPGTGDSPLHF TGCAGTGCGCCCGGGACAGGGGACTCACCCCTCCACTTT
TRBD2 TRBJ2-1 TRBV3-1 - CASTLGSGGCNEQFF TGTGCCAGCACGTTGGGTAGCGGGGGCTGCAATGAGCAGTTCTTC
TRBD1 TRBJ1-1 TRBV20-1 - CSARAAGGKNTEAFF TGCAGTGCTAGGGCGGCAGGGGGGAAGAACACTGAAGCTTTCTTT
- TRBJ2-5 TRBV7-9 - CANSLGIQETQYF TGTGCCAACAGCCTCGGGATCCAAGAGACCCAGTACTTC
- TRBJ1-1 TRBV20-1 - CSVYQGRVNTEAFF TGCAGTGTTTATCAGGGTCGGGTGAACACTGAAGCTTTCTTT
TRBD1 TRBJ1-2 TRBV4-1 - CASSQDQGVGHTF TGCGCCAGCAGCCAAGATCAGGGGGTTGGCCACACCTTC
TRBD2 TRBJ2-1 TRBV29-1 few CSVDRPSGGYEQFF TGCAGCGTTGATCGTCCTAGCGGGGGTTATGAGCAGTTCTTC
- TRBJ1-5 TRBV25-1 few CASSETGNQPQHF TGTGCCAGCAGTGAAACGGGCAATCAGCCCCAGCATTTT
TRBD2 TRBJ2-5 TRBV7-3 many CASSLTGGSQETQYF TGTGCCAGCAGCTTAACGGGGGGGAGTCAAGAGACCCAGTACTTC
TRBD2 TRBJ2-2 TRBV5-1 - CASTEQRGNTGELFF TGCGCCAGCACCGAACAGCGGGGCAACACCGGGGAGCTGTTTTTT
- TRBJ2-5 TRBV29-1 few CSVAARGQLGQETQYF TGCAGCGTTGCTGCACGTGGACAGCTGGGGCAGGAGACCCAGTACTTC
- TRBJ2-1 TRBV7-3 once CASSLLPSSYNEQFF TGTGCCAGCAGCTTACTACCGAGCTCCTACAATGAGCAGTTCTTC
- TRBJ2-2 TRBV15 - CATSRGPDYTGELFF TGTGCCACCAGCAGAGGTCCAGATTACACCGGGGAGCTGTTTTTT
- TRBJ2-3 TRBV6-5 few CASSYSIGATDTQYF TGTGCCAGCAGTTACTCGATTGGGGCCACAGATACGCAGTATTTT
TRBD1 TRBJ1-5 TRBV12-3/TRBV12-4 - CASSFSAGGFDQPQHF TGTGCCAGCAGTTTCTCGGCAGGGGGCTTTGATCAGCCCCAGCATTTT
TRBD2 TRBJ2-1 TRBV7-3 - CASSSLTSADEQFF TGTGCCAGCAGCTCCCTGACTAGCGCCGATGAGCAGTTCTTC